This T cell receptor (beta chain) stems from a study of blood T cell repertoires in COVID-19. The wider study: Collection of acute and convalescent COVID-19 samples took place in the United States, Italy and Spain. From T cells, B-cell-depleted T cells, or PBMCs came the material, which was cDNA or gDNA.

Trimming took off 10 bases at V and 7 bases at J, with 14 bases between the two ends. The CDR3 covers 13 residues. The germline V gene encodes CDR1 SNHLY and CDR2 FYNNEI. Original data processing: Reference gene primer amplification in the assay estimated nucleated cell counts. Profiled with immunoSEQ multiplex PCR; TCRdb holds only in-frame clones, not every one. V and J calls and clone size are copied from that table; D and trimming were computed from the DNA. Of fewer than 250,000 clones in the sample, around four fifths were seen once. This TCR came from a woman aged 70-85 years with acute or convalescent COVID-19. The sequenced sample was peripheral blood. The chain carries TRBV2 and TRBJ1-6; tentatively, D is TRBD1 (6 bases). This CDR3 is CATMDSENSPLHF. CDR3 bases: TGTGCCACCATGGACAGCGAAAATTCACCCCTCCACTTT.